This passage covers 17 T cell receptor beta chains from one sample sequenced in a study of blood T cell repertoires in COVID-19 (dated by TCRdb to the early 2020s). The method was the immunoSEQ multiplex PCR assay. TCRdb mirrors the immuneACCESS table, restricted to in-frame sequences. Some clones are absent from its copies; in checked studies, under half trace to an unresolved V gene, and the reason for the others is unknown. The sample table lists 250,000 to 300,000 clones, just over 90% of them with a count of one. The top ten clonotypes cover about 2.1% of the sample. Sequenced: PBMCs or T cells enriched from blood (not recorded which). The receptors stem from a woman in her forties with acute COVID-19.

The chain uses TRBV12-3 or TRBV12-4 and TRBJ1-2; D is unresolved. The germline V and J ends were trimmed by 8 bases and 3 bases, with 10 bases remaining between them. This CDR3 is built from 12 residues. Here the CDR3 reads CASGGEHYGYTF. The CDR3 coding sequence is TGTGCCAGCGGTGGAGAGCACTATGGCTACACCTTC.

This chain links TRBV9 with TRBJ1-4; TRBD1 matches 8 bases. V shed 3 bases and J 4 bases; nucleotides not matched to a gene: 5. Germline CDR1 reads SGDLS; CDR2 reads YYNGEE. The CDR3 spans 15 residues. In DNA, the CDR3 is TGTGCCAGCAGCGCAGCTGACAGGGGTAATGAAAAACTGTTTTTT. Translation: CASSAADRGNEKLFF.

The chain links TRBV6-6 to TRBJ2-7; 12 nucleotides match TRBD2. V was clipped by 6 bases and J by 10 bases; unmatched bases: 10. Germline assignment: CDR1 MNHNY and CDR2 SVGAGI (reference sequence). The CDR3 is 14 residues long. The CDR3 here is CASSIDGTSGFQYF. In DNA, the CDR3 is TGTGCCAGCAGCATCGATGGGACTAGCGGGTTTCAGTACTTC.

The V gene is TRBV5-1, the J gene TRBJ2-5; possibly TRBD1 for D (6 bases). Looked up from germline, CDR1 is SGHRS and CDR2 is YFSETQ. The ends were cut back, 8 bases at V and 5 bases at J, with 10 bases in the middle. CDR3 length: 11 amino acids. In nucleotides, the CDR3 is TGCGCCAGTCAGGGGTTGGAGACCCAGTACTTC. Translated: CASQGLETQYF.

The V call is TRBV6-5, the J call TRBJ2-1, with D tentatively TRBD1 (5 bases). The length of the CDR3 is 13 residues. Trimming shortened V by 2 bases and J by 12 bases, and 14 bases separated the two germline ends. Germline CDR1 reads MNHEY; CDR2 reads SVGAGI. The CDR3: CASSYDPTAGQFF. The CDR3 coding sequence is TGTGCCAGCAGTTACGACCCGACAGCAGGGCAGTTCTTC.

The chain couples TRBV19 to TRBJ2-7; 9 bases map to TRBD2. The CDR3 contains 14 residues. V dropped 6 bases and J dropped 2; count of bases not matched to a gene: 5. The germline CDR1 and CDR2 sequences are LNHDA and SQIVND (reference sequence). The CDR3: CASSSQRGAYEQYF. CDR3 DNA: TGTGCCAGTAGCTCCCAGCGGGGGGCCTACGAGCAGTACTTC.

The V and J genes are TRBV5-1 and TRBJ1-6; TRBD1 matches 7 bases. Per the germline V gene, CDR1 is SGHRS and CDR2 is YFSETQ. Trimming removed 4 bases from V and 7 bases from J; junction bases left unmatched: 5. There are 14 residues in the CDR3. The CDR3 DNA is TGCGCCAGCAGCGGCGGGACAGTCAATTCACCCCTCCACTTT. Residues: CASSGGTVNSPLHF.

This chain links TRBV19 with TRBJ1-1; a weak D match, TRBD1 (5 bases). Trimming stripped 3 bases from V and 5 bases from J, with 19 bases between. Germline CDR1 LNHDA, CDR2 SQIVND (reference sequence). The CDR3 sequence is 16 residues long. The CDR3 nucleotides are TGTGCCAGTAGTATTTGGACCGGCGTAAGGGGTACTGAAGCTTTCTTT. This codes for CASSIWTGVRGTEAFF.

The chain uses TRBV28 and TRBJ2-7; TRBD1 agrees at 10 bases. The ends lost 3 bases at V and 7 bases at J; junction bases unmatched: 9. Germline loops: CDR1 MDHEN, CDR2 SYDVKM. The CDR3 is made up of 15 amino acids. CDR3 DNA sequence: TGTGCCAGCAGTTTGGGTAATCCGGGACAGGGGGAGCAGTACTTC. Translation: CASSLGNPGQGEQYF.

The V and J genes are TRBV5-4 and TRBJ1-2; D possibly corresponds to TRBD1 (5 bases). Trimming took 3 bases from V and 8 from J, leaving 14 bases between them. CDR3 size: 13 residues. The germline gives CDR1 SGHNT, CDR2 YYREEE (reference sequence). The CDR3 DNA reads TGTGCCAGCAGCTCGACAGCTTCAGGGGGCTACACCTTC. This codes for CASSSTASGGYTF.

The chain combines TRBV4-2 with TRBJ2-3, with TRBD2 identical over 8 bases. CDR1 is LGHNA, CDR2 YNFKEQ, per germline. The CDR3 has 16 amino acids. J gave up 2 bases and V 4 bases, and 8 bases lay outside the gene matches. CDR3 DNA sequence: TGTGCCAGCAGCCTGGAGACTAGCGCTTACACAGATACGCAGTATTTT. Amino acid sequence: CASSLETSAYTDTQYF.

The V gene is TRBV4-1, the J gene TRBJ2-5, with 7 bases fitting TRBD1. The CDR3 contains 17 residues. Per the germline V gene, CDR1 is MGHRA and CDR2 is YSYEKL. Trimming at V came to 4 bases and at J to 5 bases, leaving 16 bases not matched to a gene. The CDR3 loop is CASSRRATGDSLETQYF. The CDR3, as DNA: TGCGCCAGCAGCCGGAGAGCAACAGGGGATAGTTTGGAGACCCAGTACTTC.

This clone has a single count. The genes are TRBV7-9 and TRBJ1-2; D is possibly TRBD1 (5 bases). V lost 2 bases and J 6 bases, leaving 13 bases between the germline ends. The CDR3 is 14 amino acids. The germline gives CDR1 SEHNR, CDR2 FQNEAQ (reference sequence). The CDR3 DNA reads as TGTGCCAGCAGCTTATTAGGGGCGGATAATGGCTACACCTTC. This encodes CASSLLGADNGYTF. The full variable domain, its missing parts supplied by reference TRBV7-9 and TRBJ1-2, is DTGVSQNPRHKITKRGQNVTFRCDPISEHNRLYWYRQTLGQGPEFLTYFQNEAQLEKSRLLSDRFSAERPKGSFSTLEIQRTEQGDSAMYLCASSLLGADNGYTFGSGTRLTVV.

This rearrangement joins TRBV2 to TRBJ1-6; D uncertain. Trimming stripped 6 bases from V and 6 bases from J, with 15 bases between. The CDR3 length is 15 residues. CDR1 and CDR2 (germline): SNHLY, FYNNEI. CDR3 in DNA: TGTGCCAGCAGGGAATATCCAGGTGGTAATTCACCCCTCCACTTT. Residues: CASREYPGGNSPLHF.

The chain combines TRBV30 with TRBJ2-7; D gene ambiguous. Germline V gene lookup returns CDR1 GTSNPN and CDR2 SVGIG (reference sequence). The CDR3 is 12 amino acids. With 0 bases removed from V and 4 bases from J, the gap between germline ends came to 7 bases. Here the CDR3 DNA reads TGTGCCTGGAGTGTAAGCCGGTACGAGCAGTACTTC. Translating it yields CAWSVSRYEQYF. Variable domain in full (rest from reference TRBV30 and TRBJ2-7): SQTIHQWPATLVQPVGSPLSLECTVEGTSNPNLYWYRQAAGRGLQLLFYSVGIGQISSEVPQNLSASRPQDRQFILSSKKLLLSDSGFYLCAWSVSRYEQYFGPGTRLTVT.

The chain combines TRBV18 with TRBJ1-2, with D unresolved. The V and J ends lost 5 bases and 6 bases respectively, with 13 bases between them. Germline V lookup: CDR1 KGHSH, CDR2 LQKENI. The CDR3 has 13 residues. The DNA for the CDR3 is TGTGCCAGCTCAACCACCGGGGAGAATGGCTACACCTTC. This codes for CASSTTGENGYTF.

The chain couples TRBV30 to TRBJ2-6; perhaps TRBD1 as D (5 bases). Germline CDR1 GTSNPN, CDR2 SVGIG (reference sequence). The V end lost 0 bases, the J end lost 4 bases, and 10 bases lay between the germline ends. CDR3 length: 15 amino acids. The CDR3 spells CAWSVRGTGANVLTF. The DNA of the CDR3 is TGTGCCTGGAGTGTAAGGGGTACCGGGGCCAACGTCCTGACTTTC.